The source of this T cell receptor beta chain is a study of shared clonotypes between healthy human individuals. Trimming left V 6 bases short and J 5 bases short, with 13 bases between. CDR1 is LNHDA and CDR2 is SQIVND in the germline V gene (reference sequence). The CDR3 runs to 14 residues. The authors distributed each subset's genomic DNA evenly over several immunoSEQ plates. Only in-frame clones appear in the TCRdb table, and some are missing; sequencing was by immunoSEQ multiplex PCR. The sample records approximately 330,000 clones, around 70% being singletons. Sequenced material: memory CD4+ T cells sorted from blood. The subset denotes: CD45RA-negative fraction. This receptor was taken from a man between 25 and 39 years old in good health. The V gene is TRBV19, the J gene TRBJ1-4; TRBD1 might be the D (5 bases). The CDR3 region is CASSTGTANEKLFF. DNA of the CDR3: TGTGCCAGTAGCACCGGGACGGCAAATGAAAAACTGTTTTTT.